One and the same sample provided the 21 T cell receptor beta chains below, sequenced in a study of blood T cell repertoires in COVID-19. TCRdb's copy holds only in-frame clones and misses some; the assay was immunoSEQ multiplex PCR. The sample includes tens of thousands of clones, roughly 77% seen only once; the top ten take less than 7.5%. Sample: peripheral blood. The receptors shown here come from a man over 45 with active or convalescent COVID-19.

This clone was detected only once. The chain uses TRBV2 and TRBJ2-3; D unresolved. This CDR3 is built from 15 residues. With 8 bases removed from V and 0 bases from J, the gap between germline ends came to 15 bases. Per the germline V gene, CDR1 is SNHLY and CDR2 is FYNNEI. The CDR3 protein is CASSWAHPSTDTQYF. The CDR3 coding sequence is TGTGCCAGCTCCTGGGCCCACCCTAGCACAGATACGCAGTATTTT.

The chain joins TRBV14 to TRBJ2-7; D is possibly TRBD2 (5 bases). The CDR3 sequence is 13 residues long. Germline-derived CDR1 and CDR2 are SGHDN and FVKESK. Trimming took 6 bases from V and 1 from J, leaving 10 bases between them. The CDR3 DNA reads TGTGCCAGCAGTCCGCGGAGGTCCTACGAGCAGTACTTC. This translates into CASSPRRSYEQYF.

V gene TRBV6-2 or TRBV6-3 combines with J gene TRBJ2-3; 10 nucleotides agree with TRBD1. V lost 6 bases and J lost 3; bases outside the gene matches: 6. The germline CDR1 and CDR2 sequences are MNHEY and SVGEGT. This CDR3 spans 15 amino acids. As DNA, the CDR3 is TGTGCCAGCAGCCCTCGGACAGGGGGAACAGATACGCAGTATTTT. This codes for CASSPRTGGTDTQYF.

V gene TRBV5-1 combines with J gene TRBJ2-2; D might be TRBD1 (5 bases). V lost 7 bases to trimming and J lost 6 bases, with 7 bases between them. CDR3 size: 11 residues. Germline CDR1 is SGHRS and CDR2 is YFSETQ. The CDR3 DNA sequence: TGCGCCAGCGGGGCCCCCGGGGAGCTGTTTTTT. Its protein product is CASGAPGELFF.

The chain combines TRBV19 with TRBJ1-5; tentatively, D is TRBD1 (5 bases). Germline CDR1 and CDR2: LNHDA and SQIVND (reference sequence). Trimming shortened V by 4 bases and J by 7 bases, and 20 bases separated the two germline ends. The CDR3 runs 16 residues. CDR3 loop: CASSSGTGGIPQPQHF. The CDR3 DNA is TGTGCCAGTAGTAGTGGCACAGGCGGGATCCCACAGCCCCAGCATTTT. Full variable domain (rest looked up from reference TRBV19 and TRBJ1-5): DGGITQSPKYLFRKEGQNVTLSCEQNLNHDAMYWYRQDPGQGLRLIYYSQIVNDFQKGDIAEGYSVSREKKESFPLTVTSAQKNPTAFYLCASSSGTGGIPQPQHFGDGTRLSIL.

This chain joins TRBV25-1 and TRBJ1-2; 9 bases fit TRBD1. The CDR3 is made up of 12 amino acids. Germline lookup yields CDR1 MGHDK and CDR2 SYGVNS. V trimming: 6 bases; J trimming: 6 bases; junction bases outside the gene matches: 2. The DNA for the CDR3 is TGTGCCAGCAGGGGACAGGGAGATGGCTACACCTTC. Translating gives CASRGQGDGYTF.

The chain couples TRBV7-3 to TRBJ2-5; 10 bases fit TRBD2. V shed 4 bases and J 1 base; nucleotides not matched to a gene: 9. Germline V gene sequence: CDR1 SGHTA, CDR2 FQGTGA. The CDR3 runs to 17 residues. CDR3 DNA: TGTGCCAGCAGCTCCCCTGCTAGCGGGGGAACCCAAGAGACCCAGTACTTC. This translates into CASSSPASGGTQETQYF.

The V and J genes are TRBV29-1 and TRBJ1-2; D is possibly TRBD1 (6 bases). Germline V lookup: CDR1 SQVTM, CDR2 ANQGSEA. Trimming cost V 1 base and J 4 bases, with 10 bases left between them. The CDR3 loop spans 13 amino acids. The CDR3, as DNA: TGCAGCGTTGAAGCGCGCAGGGGCTATGGCTACACCTTC. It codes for CSVEARRGYGYTF.

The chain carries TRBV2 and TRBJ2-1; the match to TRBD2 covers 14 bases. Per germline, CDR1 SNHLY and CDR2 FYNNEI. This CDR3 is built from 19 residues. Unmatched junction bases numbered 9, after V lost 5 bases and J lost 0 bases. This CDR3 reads CASSTWTSGGPSSYNEQFF. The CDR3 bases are TGTGCCAGCAGTACCTGGACTAGCGGGGGGCCGAGCTCCTACAATGAGCAGTTCTTC.

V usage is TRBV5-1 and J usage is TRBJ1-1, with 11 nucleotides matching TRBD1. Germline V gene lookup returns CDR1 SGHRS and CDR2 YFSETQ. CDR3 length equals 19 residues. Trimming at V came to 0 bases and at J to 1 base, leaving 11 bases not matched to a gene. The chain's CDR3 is CASSLVGQGAPGKNTEAFF. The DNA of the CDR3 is TGCGCCAGCAGCTTGGTAGGACAGGGGGCCCCTGGGAAGAACACTGAAGCTTTCTTT.

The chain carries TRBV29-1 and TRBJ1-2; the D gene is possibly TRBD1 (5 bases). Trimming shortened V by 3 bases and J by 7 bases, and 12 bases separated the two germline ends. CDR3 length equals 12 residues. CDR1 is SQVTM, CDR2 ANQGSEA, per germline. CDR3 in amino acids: CSVEDPRGGYTF. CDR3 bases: TGCAGCGTTGAGGACCCAAGGGGTGGCTACACCTTC.

CDR3 bases: TGTGCCAGCAGCTACGGACTAGCGACAGATACGCAGTATTTT. It translates to CASSYGLATDTQYF. The J gene is TRBJ2-3, the V gene TRBV5-8; TRBD2 matches 9 bases. The germline V gene encodes CDR1 SGHTS and CDR2 YDEGEE. V lost 3 bases to trimming and J lost 3 bases; unmatched junction nucleotides: 2. This CDR3 has 14 amino acids.

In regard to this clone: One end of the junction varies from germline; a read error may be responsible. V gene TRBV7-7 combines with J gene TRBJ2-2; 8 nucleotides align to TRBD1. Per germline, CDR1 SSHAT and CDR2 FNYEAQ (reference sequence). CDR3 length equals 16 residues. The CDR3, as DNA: TGTGCTAGCAGCTTCCAGGCAGGGGGCATCACCGGGGAGCTGTTTTTT. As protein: CASSFQAGGITGELFF.

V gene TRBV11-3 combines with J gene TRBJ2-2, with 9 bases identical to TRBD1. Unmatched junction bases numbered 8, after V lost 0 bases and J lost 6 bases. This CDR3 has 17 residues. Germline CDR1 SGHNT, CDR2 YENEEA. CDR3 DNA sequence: TGTGCCAGCAGCTTAGATGGGCAACAGGGGGCCTCCGGGGAGCTGTTTTTT. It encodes CASSLDGQQGASGELFF.

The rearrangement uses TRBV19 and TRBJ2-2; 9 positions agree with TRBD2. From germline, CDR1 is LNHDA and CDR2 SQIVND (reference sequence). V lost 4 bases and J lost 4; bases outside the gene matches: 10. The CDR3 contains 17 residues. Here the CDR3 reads CASSSGRGGLGTGELFF. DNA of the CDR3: TGTGCCAGTAGTAGCGGGCGGGGGGGCCTCGGCACCGGGGAGCTGTTTTTT.

CDR3 sequence (DNA): TGCGCCAGCAGCCAAGAGCTAGCTCTCACAGATACGCAGTATTTT. Protein sequence: CASSQELALTDTQYF. This chain links TRBV4-1 with TRBJ2-3; a possible D gene is TRBD2 (5 bases). V gave up 0 bases and J gave up 2 bases, with 9 bases separating them. Germline CDR1 is MGHRA and CDR2 is YSYEKL. CDR3 length: 15 amino acids.

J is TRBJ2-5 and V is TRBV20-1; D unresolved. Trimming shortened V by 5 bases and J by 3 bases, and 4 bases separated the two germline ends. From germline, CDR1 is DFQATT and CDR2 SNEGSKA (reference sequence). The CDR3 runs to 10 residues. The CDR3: CSAPKETQYF. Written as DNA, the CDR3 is TGCAGTGCTCCTAAAGAGACCCAGTACTTC.

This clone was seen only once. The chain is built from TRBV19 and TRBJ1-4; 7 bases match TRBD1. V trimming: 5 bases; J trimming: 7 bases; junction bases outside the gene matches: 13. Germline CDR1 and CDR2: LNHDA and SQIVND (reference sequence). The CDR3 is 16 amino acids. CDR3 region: CASSPRSGGGVEKLFF. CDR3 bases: TGTGCCAGTAGTCCAAGATCGGGAGGGGGCGTTGAAAAACTGTTTTTT.

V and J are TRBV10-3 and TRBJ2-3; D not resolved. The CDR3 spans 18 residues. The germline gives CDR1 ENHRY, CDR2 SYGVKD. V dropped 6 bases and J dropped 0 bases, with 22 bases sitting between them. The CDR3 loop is CAIRHTLERLKSTDTQYF. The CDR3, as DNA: TGTGCCATCAGGCACACGCTGGAGCGCTTGAAAAGCACAGATACGCAGTATTTT.

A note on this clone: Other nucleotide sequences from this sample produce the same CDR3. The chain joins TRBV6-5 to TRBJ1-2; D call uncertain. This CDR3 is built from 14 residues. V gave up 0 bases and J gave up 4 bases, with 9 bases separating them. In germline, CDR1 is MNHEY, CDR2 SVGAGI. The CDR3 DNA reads TGTGCCAGCAGTTACTCGAAGGAGGGCTATGGCTACACCTTC. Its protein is CASSYSKEGYGYTF.

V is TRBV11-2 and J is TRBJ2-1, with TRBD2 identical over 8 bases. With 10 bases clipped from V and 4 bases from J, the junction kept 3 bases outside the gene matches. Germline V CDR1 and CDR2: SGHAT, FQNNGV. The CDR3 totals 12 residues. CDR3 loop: CAISGAYNEQFF. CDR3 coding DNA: TGTGCCATTAGCGGGGCATACAATGAGCAGTTCTTC.